A selection of T cell receptor beta chains follows, all from one sample in a study of blood T cell repertoires in COVID-19. The table came from immunoSEQ multiplex PCR; TCRdb's copy has only in-frame clones and leaves some out. The profile shows 330,000 or so clones, about 90% of them singletons. The sample was PBMCs or T cells enriched from blood (not recorded which). The receptors here all came from a woman between 25 and 40 years old who had recovered from COVID-19. Each CDR3 is given with its conserved first and last residue. Each record gives: D gene, V gene, clone size, J gene, CDR3 DNA, CDR3 protein. D genes are given only for firm matches. Some rows have no size entry. The others give once, few or many, or a class for an expanded clone.

TRBD2	TRBV29-1	few	TRBJ2-7	TGCAGCGTTGCTGGGAAGTATAGCGGGAGCTCCTACGAGCAGTACTTC	CSVAGKYSGSSYEQYF
NA	TRBV28	NA	TRBJ2-7	TGTGCCAGCAGTTTAGCGCAGGACTACGAGCAGTACTTC	CASSLAQDYEQYF
TRBD1	TRBV28	NA	TRBJ2-4	TGTGCCAGCAGCCCTCTTACAGGGGGTGAGGCCAAAAACATTCAGTACTTC	CASSPLTGGEAKNIQYF
NA	TRBV14	once	TRBJ1-4	TGTGCCAGCAGCCACTCAACAGGGTTCGTGGATGAAAAACTGTTTTTT	CASSHSTGFVDEKLFF
NA	TRBV7-9	NA	TRBJ2-3	TGTGCCAGCAGCCAAGGACTGGGGACAGATACGCAGTATTTT	CASSQGLGTDTQYF
TRBD1	TRBV30	NA	TRBJ1-5	TGTGCCTGGAGTGTTTGGGACAGGATCGGTCAGCCCCAGCATTTT	CAWSVWDRIGQPQHF
NA	TRBV27	NA	TRBJ2-2	TGTGCCAGCAGCCTCTGGGGGCAGGGGGAGCTGTTTTTT	CASSLWGQGELFF
NA	TRBV2	NA	TRBJ2-3	TGTGCCAGCGGGTCTAGCGCAACCTCTAGCACAGATACGCAGTATTTT	CASGSSATSSTDTQYF
TRBD1	TRBV3-1/TRBV3-2	NA	TRBJ2-5	TGTGCCAGCAGCTTGGACAGGGAAGAGACCCAGTACTTC	CASSLDREETQYF
NA	TRBV2	NA	TRBJ2-3	TGTGCCAGCAGTGTAAGCGGCAGCACAGATACGCAGTATTTT	CASSVSGSTDTQYF
NA	TRBV27	once	TRBJ1-5	TGTGCCAGCAGTTTCGGAGGGGCAGGTCAGCCCCAGCATTTT	CASSFGGAGQPQHF
TRBD2	TRBV4-2	NA	TRBJ2-1	TGTGCCAGCAGCCAAATGACTAGCGGGGGTGGCAATGAGCAGTTCTTC	CASSQMTSGGGNEQFF
NA	TRBV24-1	NA	TRBJ2-3	TGTGCCACCAGTGATGCGGCCCCTCGATTGAGGGATACGCAGTATTTT	CATSDAAPRLRDTQYF
NA	TRBV5-1	NA	TRBJ2-7	TGCGCCAGCAGCTTGGCCGGTCCCGAGCAGTACTTC	CASSLAGPEQYF
TRBD2	TRBV2	few	TRBJ2-7	TGTGCCAGCAGTGGAAGCGGGAGGGGCGAGCAGTACTTC	CASSGSGRGEQYF
NA	TRBV7-9	few	TRBJ2-3	TGTGCCAGCAGCTTATCCGAGGATACGCAGTATTTT	CASSLSEDTQYF
NA	TRBV9	NA	TRBJ2-5	TGTGCCAGCAGCGTAGGAGGGACTGAAGAGACCCAGTACTTC	CASSVGGTEETQYF
NA	TRBV29-1	few	TRBJ2-5	TGCAGCGTTGAAGATCAGGCCAGTAAGAGGGCCCAGTACTTC	CSVEDQASKRAQYF
NA	TRBV7-4	NA	TRBJ2-5	TGTGCCAGCAGCTTAGTCCCACAGGGTGAGACCCAGTACTTC	CASSLVPQGETQYF
NA	TRBV12-3/TRBV12-4	NA	TRBJ1-2	TGTGCCAGCAGTTTACAGGGATATGGCTACACCTTC	CASSLQGYGYTF
TRBD1	TRBV7-9	once	TRBJ2-2	TGTGCCAGCAGCTGGACAGGGAACACCGGGGAGCTGTTTTTT	CASSWTGNTGELFF
TRBD1	TRBV6-5	NA	TRBJ2-1	TGTGCCAGCATCCGGGGACAGGACAATGAGCAGTTCTTC	CASIRGQDNEQFF
TRBD1	TRBV28	NA	TRBJ1-4	TGTGCCAGCAGTGGTGGGGACAGGGGAGGGGAAAAACTGTTTTTT	CASSGGDRGGEKLFF
NA	TRBV27	NA	TRBJ2-5	TGTGCCAGTTCCATGACGGGAGAAGAGACCCAGTACTTC	CASSMTGEETQYF
NA	TRBV5-1	NA	TRBJ1-2	TGCGCCAGCAGCTTGGGACTACAGGGTCCGTATGGCTACACCTTC	CASSLGLQGPYGYTF
NA	TRBV27	once	TRBJ1-4	TGTGCCAGCAGTTTACGGGGGTTCAATGAAAAACTGTTTTTT	CASSLRGFNEKLFF
NA	TRBV5-1	NA	TRBJ1-2	TGCGCCAGCAGCTTCTCCGGGGGGAGCGGCTACACCTTC	CASSFSGGSGYTF
TRBD1	TRBV7-9	NA	TRBJ2-1	TGTGCCAGCAGCTTTAAGACTCGACAGGGGGGGAATGAGCAGTTCTTC	CASSFKTRQGGNEQFF
NA	TRBV27	NA	TRBJ1-4	TGTGCCAGCAGTTTAGGAAGGGGGGGTAATGAAAAACTGTTTTTT	CASSLGRGGNEKLFF
NA	TRBV3-1/TRBV3-2	NA	TRBJ2-2	TGTGCCAGCAGCCCGGACAGCCCCGGGGAGCTGTTTTTT	CASSPDSPGELFF
NA	TRBV6-1	once	TRBJ1-1	TGTGCCAGCAGTGATCCGGGCCGGGGGGAAGCTTTCTTT	CASSDPGRGEAFF
TRBD2	TRBV28	once	TRBJ2-7	TGTGCCAGCCTGCCGGGACTAGCGCGCTCCTACGAGCAGTACTTC	CASLPGLARSYEQYF
TRBD2	TRBV9	once	TRBJ2-7	TGTGCCAGCAGCCCGCTAGCGGTTTGGGGGGAGCAGTACTTC	CASSPLAVWGEQYF
TRBD2	TRBV18	NA	TRBJ2-1	TGTGCCAGCTCACGCGCCGGGACTAGCGGGGGGTACAATGAGCAGTTCTTC	CASSRAGTSGGYNEQFF
TRBD2	TRBV5-1	NA	TRBJ2-2	TGCGCCAGCAGCTTGACCGGGGGGGCCTCCGGGGAGCTGTTTTTT	CASSLTGGASGELFF
TRBD2	TRBV19	NA	TRBJ2-2	TGTGCCAGTAGTATGAGGACTAGCGGGGGGCCCACCGGGGAGCTGTTTTTT	CASSMRTSGGPTGELFF
NA	TRBV5-5	NA	TRBJ1-6	TGTGCCAGCAGCTCCCCTCAGGGCTCCTATAATTCACCCCTCCACTTT	CASSSPQGSYNSPLHF
TRBD2	TRBV2	NA	TRBJ2-7	TGTGCCAGCAGTGATTCGGGGGGGTTAGCGGGAGGAGGCTACTTC	CASSDSGGLAGGGYF
NA	TRBV18	NA	TRBJ2-3	TGTGCCAGCTCACCACCGGGACTCCCTCGGGATACGCAGTATTTT	CASSPPGLPRDTQYF
TRBD2	TRBV9	NA	TRBJ2-1	TGTGCCAGCAGCGCAAACCGACTAGCGGGAGGGAATGAGCAGTTCTTC	CASSANRLAGGNEQFF
NA	TRBV28	NA	TRBJ1-1	TGTGCCAGCGAACAGGGCATGAACACTGAAGCTTTCTTT	CASEQGMNTEAFF